The 30 T cell receptor beta chains below come from one sample, sequenced in a study of cytomegalovirus exposure and HLA in healthy donors. Use of 60 Vbeta and 13 Jbeta primers characterized the PCR. The data were produced by immunoSEQ multiplex PCR, yet TCRdb's version contains in-frame clones alone and is incomplete. The top ten hold just over 8.5% of the sample, which has roughly 110,000 clones, approximately 70% seen once. Material: PBMCs. Every receptor here comes from a man between 25 and 39 years old in good health and CMV-seropositive.

V is TRBV5-4 and J is TRBJ2-1, with a possible D match to TRBD1 (5 bases). The germline V and J ends were trimmed by 4 bases and 7 bases, with 15 bases remaining between them. Germline loops: CDR1 SGHNT, CDR2 YYREEE (reference sequence). The CDR3 extends over 14 amino acids. CDR3 protein: CASSIQGNQNEQFF. The CDR3 DNA reads TGTGCCAGCAGCATTCAGGGCAACCAGAATGAGCAGTTCTTC.

This rearrangement joins TRBV27 to TRBJ1-1; TRBD1 matches 7 bases. The V gene's germline CDR1 is MNHEY and CDR2 SMNVEV (reference sequence). This CDR3 has 14 residues. Unmatched junction bases numbered 7, after V lost 6 bases and J lost 3 bases. The CDR3: CASRQDRFDTEAFF. The CDR3 bases are TGTGCCAGCAGACAGGACAGGTTCGACACTGAAGCTTTCTTT.

The chain combines TRBV30 with TRBJ1-3; no reliable D call. Germline V CDR1 and CDR2: GTSNPN, SVGIG (reference sequence). The CDR3 consists of 15 residues. The V end lost 2 bases, the J end lost 0 bases, and 11 bases lay between the germline ends. The CDR3 coding sequence is TGTGCCTGGAGTCGTTCGGGGTTCTCTGGAAACACCATATATTTT. Amino acid sequence: CAWSRSGFSGNTIYF.

The chain is built from TRBV7-3 and TRBJ2-3; 11 nucleotides agree with TRBD2. This CDR3 is 16 amino acids long. Germline trimming cut 2 bases from V and 5 bases from J; bases unmatched to any gene: 6. Germline CDR1 and CDR2: SGHTA and FQGTGA. As DNA, the CDR3 is TGTGCCAGCAGCTTAGGCTTAGCGGGGGGGGGAGATACGCAGTATTTT. Translated, it gives CASSLGLAGGGDTQYF.

V and J are TRBV10-3 and TRBJ2-6, with D uncertain. This CDR3 contains 12 residues. V was shortened by 7 bases and J by 2 bases, with 3 bases between the two germline ends. In germline, CDR1 is ENHRY, CDR2 SYGVKD. This CDR3 reads CAITTGANVLTF. DNA of the CDR3: TGTGCCATCACCACTGGGGCCAACGTCCTGACTTTC.

This chain uses TRBV19 with TRBJ1-2; perhaps TRBD1 as D (5 bases). CDR3 length: 16 residues. CDR1 and CDR2 (germline): LNHDA, SQIVND (reference sequence). With 0 bases removed from V and 7 bases from J, the gap between germline ends came to 18 bases. This CDR3 reads CASSIDSGQGIRGYTF. The DNA for the CDR3 is TGTGCCAGTAGTATAGATTCAGGGCAGGGAATTCGTGGCTACACCTTC.

The chain links TRBV11-2 to TRBJ2-3; 7 bases line up with TRBD2. V dropped 5 bases and J dropped 4; count of bases not matched to a gene: 6. Germline values: CDR1 SGHAT, CDR2 FQNNGV. This CDR3 contains 14 residues. This CDR3 is CASSPRLAADTQYF. The CDR3 nucleotides read TGTGCCAGCAGCCCCAGACTAGCCGCAGATACGCAGTATTTT.

This CDR3 is CASSSLAGANEQFF. CDR3 DNA: TGTGCCAGCAGCTCCCTAGCGGGGGCGAATGAGCAGTTCTTC. The chain joins TRBV27 to TRBJ2-1, with 10 bases lining up with TRBD2. The CDR3 sequence is 14 residues long. J was trimmed by 7 bases and V by 6 bases; bases with no gene match: 6. CDR1 and CDR2 from the germline V gene are MNHEY and SMNVEV (reference sequence).

The gene calls are TRBV29-1 and TRBJ2-5; 7 bases are a match to TRBD1. V was clipped by 4 bases and J by 5 bases; unmatched bases: 10. The CDR3 is 14 amino acids. Germline V gene lookup returns CDR1 SQVTM and CDR2 ANQGSEA. The CDR3 nucleotides read TGCAGCGTTGCGGACAGGATAGGGATGGAGACCCAGTACTTC. Its protein is CSVADRIGMETQYF.

The CDR3 loop reads CASSRQSAQNTGELFF. As DNA, the CDR3 is TGCGCCAGCAGCCGACAAAGTGCCCAAAACACCGGGGAGCTGTTTTTT. The rearrangement uses TRBV4-3 and TRBJ2-2; D call uncertain. Germline CDR1 reads LGHNA; CDR2 reads YSLEER. This CDR3 comprises 16 residues. V lost 4 bases to trimming and J lost 2 bases, with 14 bases between them.

This clone has just a few counts. The CDR3 reads CASSPTGGEAGELFF. For the CDR3, the DNA is TGTGCCAGCAGCCCGACGGGGGGAGAGGCCGGGGAGCTGTTTTTT. The rearrangement joins TRBV9 to TRBJ2-2, with TRBD2 identical over 7 bases. CDR3 length: 15 residues. CDR1 is SGDLS and CDR2 is YYNGEE in the germline V gene. The junction had 9 bases not matched to a gene; V was cut back by 4 bases and J by 6 bases.

This clone showed up just once. This chain joins TRBV5-4 and TRBJ2-5; D is ambiguous. CDR1 SGHNT and CDR2 YYREEE come from the germline V gene (reference sequence). V was clipped by 8 bases and J by 1 base, with 9 bases between them. This CDR3 spans 12 amino acids. In DNA, the CDR3 is TGTGCCAGTCGGAGCACCCAAGAGACCCAGTACTTC. It is translated as CASRSTQETQYF.

The chain couples TRBV27 to TRBJ2-3, with TRBD2 as a possible D gene (6 bases). V gave up 4 bases and J gave up 4 bases, with 18 bases separating them. CDR3 length: 16 amino acids. From germline, CDR1 is MNHEY and CDR2 SMNVEV (reference sequence). CDR3 nucleotides: TGTGCCAGCAGTTCAATGGCGGAGGGGCGGGCAGATACGCAGTATTTT. It codes for CASSSMAEGRADTQYF.

V and J are TRBV14 and TRBJ1-2, with 11 nucleotides matching TRBD1. The CDR3 is made up of 18 amino acids. After removal of 4 bases from V and 4 bases from J, the junction contained 14 bases not matched to a gene. The germline V gene has CDR1 SGHDN and CDR2 FVKESK. CDR3 amino acids: CASSPALRDRGTVYGYTF. The CDR3 bases are TGTGCCAGCAGCCCCGCGCTACGGGACAGGGGGACTGTCTATGGCTACACCTTC.

This chain joins TRBV19 and TRBJ1-1; TRBD1 aligns across 7 bases. V shed 7 bases, J shed 6 bases, and the junction held 11 bases outside the gene matches. This CDR3 comprises 14 residues. Germline assignment: CDR1 LNHDA and CDR2 SQIVND (reference sequence). This CDR3 is CASTHTGRGAEAFF. CDR3 nucleotide sequence: TGTGCCAGTACCCACACGGGCAGGGGGGCTGAAGCTTTCTTT.

The chain combines TRBV7-8 with TRBJ2-7, with a weak D call TRBD1 (6 bases). CDR1 is SGHVS and CDR2 is FQNEAQ in the germline V gene. This CDR3 has 16 residues. Trimming removed 5 bases from V and 0 bases from J, with 17 bases in between. The CDR3 protein is CASSATGPASSYEQYV. CDR3 nucleotides: TGTGCCAGCAGCGCGACAGGCCCCGCAAGCTCCTACGAGCAGTACGTC.

This chain uses TRBV5-4 with TRBJ2-5, with 7 bases that match TRBD1. Looked up from germline, CDR1 is SGHNT and CDR2 is YYREEE (reference sequence). The CDR3 contains 14 residues. V gave up 0 bases and J gave up 1 base; unmatched junction bases: 0. CDR3 nucleotide sequence: TGTGCCAGCAGCTTGGGGACAGGCCAAGAGACCCAGTACTTC. Its translation is CASSLGTGQETQYF.

The V call is TRBV7-9, the J call TRBJ1-2, with D unclear. The germline CDR1 and CDR2 sequences are SEHNR and FQNEAQ (reference sequence). Trimming took off 2 bases at V and 0 bases at J, with 7 bases between the two ends. The CDR3 runs to 14 residues. CDR3 coding DNA: TGTGCCAGCAGCTTAAGTGGCCCTAACTATGGCTACACCTTC. Translated, it gives CASSLSGPNYGYTF.

A note on this clone: Germline and junction disagree at one end, which may indicate a read error. The chain couples TRBV7-3 to TRBJ1-2; D remains unclear. The CDR3 consists of 13 residues. Germline CDR1 is SGHTA and CDR2 is FQGTGA. The CDR3 coding sequence is TGTGCCAGCAGCTTGGGAGGGATGAGTGGCCACACCTTC. Residues: CASSLGGMSGHTF. Looking up the rest from reference TRBV7-3 and TRBJ1-2 gives the full variable domain: GAGVSQTPSNKVTEKGKYVELRCDPISGHTALYWYRQSLGQGPEFLIYFQGTGAADDSGLPNDRFFAVRPEGSVSTLKIQRTERGDSAVYLCASSLGGMSGHTFGSGTRLTVV.

The chain combines TRBV13 with TRBJ1-3; D perhaps matches TRBD1 (5 bases). V lost 0 bases and J 0 bases, leaving 12 bases between the germline ends. The CDR3 has 17 residues. Germline V CDR1 and CDR2: PRHDT, FYEKMQ (reference sequence). CDR3 DNA: TGTGCCAGCAGCTTAGGGACTCAGGGATTCTCTGGAAACACCATATATTTT. It specifies CASSLGTQGFSGNTIYF.

The chain couples TRBV28 to TRBJ2-7, with a possible D match to TRBD1 (6 bases). The CDR3 runs 13 residues. The germline V and J ends were trimmed by 6 bases and 3 bases, with 12 bases remaining between them. Per the germline V gene, CDR1 is MDHEN and CDR2 is SYDVKM. CDR3: CASSEAGVYEQYV. CDR3 DNA: TGTGCCAGCAGCGAAGCAGGGGTCTACGAGCAGTACGTC.

This chain uses TRBV28 with TRBJ1-5; 9 bases align to TRBD1. J gave up 3 bases and V 4 bases, and 10 bases lay outside the gene matches. Per germline, CDR1 MDHEN and CDR2 SYDVKM. This CDR3 spans 17 amino acids. CDR3 bases: TGTGCCAGCAGTTCGAGACAGGGGGAAGCCCTCAATCAGCCCCAGCATTTT. Translated, it gives CASSSRQGEALNQPQHF.

This rearrangement joins TRBV10-3 to TRBJ2-1, with TRBD1 identical over 10 bases. The CDR3 totals 13 residues. In germline, CDR1 is ENHRY, CDR2 SYGVKD. Trimming removed 11 bases from V and 5 bases from J; junction bases left unmatched: 6. The CDR3, as DNA: TGTGCCGCGACCGGGACAGGGGACAATGAGCAGTTCTTC. This encodes CAATGTGDNEQFF.

This chain uses TRBV30 with TRBJ1-5; 9 bases agree with TRBD1. Germline CDR1 is GTSNPN and CDR2 is SVGIG (reference sequence). This CDR3 has 15 amino acids. The junction had 6 bases not matched to a gene; V was cut back by 1 base and J by 5 bases. CDR3 region: CAWSAPGQGYQPQHF. The DNA of the CDR3 is TGTGCCTGGAGTGCCCCGGGACAGGGATATCAGCCCCAGCATTTT.

V and J are TRBV6-1 and TRBJ2-1; 9 positions match TRBD2. This CDR3 contains 15 residues. V lost 6 bases to trimming and J lost 3 bases; unmatched junction nucleotides: 6. CDR1 and CDR2 from the germline V gene are MNHNS and SASEGT. Written as DNA, the CDR3 is TGTGCCAGCAGCGTCTTAGCGGGGGACTACAATGAGCAGTTCTTC. Translating it yields CASSVLAGDYNEQFF.

This clone was recorded only once. This sequence joins TRBV4-2 and TRBJ2-3; TRBD1 matches 7 bases. The CDR3 sequence is 18 residues long. In germline, CDR1 is LGHNA, CDR2 YNFKEQ. V shed 0 bases, J shed 3 bases, and the junction held 12 bases outside the gene matches. The CDR3 region has the DNA TGTGCCAGCAGCCAAGATGCCCAGACAGGGATTGTAACAGATACGCAGTATTTT. Translating gives CASSQDAQTGIVTDTQYF.

The rearrangement links TRBV5-6 to TRBJ2-1; D uncertain. CDR1 is SGHDT, CDR2 YYEEEE, per germline. The length of the CDR3 is 14 residues. Trimming took off 0 bases at V and 2 bases at J, with 6 bases between the two ends. The CDR3, as DNA: TGTGCCAGCAGCTTGGGGTCAGCCTACAATGAGCAGTTCTTC. It translates to CASSLGSAYNEQFF.

This chain joins TRBV7-9 and TRBJ2-3; 8 nucleotides match TRBD2. The CDR3 runs to 14 residues. The junction had 2 bases not matched to a gene; V was cut back by 3 bases and J by 3 bases. Germline V gene lookup returns CDR1 SEHNR and CDR2 FQNEAQ (reference sequence). The CDR3 spells CASSLPGGTDTQYF. The CDR3 DNA follows: TGTGCCAGCAGCTTGCCGGGAGGGACAGATACGCAGTATTTT. Full variable domain (outside the CDR3, taken from reference TRBV7-9 and TRBJ2-3): DTGVSQNPRHKITKRGQNVTFRCDPISEHNRLYWYRQTLGQGPEFLTYFQNEAQLEKSRLLSDRFSAERPKGSFSTLEIQRTEQGDSAMYLCASSLPGGTDTQYFGPGTRLTVL.

CDR3 bases: TGTGCCAGCAGTTACTCGGTGGGGAGGTTCGAAGTGAAGCTGTTTTTT. Its protein product is CASSYSVGRFEVKLFF. The chain is built from TRBV6-6 and TRBJ2-2; D possibly corresponds to TRBD2 (6 bases). This CDR3 has 16 amino acids. CDR1 and CDR2 from the germline V gene are MNHNY and SVGAGI (reference sequence). The V end lost 0 bases, the J end lost 12 bases, and 20 bases lay between the germline ends.

V and J are TRBV9 and TRBJ2-3; D possibly corresponds to TRBD2 (5 bases). Trimming cost V 3 bases and J 2 bases, with 10 bases left between them. Germline V gene sequence: CDR1 SGDLS, CDR2 YYNGEE. This CDR3 region has 14 residues. CDR3 sequence reads: CASSEGLNTDTQYF. The CDR3 region has the DNA TGTGCCAGCAGCGAAGGACTTAACACAGATACGCAGTATTTT.